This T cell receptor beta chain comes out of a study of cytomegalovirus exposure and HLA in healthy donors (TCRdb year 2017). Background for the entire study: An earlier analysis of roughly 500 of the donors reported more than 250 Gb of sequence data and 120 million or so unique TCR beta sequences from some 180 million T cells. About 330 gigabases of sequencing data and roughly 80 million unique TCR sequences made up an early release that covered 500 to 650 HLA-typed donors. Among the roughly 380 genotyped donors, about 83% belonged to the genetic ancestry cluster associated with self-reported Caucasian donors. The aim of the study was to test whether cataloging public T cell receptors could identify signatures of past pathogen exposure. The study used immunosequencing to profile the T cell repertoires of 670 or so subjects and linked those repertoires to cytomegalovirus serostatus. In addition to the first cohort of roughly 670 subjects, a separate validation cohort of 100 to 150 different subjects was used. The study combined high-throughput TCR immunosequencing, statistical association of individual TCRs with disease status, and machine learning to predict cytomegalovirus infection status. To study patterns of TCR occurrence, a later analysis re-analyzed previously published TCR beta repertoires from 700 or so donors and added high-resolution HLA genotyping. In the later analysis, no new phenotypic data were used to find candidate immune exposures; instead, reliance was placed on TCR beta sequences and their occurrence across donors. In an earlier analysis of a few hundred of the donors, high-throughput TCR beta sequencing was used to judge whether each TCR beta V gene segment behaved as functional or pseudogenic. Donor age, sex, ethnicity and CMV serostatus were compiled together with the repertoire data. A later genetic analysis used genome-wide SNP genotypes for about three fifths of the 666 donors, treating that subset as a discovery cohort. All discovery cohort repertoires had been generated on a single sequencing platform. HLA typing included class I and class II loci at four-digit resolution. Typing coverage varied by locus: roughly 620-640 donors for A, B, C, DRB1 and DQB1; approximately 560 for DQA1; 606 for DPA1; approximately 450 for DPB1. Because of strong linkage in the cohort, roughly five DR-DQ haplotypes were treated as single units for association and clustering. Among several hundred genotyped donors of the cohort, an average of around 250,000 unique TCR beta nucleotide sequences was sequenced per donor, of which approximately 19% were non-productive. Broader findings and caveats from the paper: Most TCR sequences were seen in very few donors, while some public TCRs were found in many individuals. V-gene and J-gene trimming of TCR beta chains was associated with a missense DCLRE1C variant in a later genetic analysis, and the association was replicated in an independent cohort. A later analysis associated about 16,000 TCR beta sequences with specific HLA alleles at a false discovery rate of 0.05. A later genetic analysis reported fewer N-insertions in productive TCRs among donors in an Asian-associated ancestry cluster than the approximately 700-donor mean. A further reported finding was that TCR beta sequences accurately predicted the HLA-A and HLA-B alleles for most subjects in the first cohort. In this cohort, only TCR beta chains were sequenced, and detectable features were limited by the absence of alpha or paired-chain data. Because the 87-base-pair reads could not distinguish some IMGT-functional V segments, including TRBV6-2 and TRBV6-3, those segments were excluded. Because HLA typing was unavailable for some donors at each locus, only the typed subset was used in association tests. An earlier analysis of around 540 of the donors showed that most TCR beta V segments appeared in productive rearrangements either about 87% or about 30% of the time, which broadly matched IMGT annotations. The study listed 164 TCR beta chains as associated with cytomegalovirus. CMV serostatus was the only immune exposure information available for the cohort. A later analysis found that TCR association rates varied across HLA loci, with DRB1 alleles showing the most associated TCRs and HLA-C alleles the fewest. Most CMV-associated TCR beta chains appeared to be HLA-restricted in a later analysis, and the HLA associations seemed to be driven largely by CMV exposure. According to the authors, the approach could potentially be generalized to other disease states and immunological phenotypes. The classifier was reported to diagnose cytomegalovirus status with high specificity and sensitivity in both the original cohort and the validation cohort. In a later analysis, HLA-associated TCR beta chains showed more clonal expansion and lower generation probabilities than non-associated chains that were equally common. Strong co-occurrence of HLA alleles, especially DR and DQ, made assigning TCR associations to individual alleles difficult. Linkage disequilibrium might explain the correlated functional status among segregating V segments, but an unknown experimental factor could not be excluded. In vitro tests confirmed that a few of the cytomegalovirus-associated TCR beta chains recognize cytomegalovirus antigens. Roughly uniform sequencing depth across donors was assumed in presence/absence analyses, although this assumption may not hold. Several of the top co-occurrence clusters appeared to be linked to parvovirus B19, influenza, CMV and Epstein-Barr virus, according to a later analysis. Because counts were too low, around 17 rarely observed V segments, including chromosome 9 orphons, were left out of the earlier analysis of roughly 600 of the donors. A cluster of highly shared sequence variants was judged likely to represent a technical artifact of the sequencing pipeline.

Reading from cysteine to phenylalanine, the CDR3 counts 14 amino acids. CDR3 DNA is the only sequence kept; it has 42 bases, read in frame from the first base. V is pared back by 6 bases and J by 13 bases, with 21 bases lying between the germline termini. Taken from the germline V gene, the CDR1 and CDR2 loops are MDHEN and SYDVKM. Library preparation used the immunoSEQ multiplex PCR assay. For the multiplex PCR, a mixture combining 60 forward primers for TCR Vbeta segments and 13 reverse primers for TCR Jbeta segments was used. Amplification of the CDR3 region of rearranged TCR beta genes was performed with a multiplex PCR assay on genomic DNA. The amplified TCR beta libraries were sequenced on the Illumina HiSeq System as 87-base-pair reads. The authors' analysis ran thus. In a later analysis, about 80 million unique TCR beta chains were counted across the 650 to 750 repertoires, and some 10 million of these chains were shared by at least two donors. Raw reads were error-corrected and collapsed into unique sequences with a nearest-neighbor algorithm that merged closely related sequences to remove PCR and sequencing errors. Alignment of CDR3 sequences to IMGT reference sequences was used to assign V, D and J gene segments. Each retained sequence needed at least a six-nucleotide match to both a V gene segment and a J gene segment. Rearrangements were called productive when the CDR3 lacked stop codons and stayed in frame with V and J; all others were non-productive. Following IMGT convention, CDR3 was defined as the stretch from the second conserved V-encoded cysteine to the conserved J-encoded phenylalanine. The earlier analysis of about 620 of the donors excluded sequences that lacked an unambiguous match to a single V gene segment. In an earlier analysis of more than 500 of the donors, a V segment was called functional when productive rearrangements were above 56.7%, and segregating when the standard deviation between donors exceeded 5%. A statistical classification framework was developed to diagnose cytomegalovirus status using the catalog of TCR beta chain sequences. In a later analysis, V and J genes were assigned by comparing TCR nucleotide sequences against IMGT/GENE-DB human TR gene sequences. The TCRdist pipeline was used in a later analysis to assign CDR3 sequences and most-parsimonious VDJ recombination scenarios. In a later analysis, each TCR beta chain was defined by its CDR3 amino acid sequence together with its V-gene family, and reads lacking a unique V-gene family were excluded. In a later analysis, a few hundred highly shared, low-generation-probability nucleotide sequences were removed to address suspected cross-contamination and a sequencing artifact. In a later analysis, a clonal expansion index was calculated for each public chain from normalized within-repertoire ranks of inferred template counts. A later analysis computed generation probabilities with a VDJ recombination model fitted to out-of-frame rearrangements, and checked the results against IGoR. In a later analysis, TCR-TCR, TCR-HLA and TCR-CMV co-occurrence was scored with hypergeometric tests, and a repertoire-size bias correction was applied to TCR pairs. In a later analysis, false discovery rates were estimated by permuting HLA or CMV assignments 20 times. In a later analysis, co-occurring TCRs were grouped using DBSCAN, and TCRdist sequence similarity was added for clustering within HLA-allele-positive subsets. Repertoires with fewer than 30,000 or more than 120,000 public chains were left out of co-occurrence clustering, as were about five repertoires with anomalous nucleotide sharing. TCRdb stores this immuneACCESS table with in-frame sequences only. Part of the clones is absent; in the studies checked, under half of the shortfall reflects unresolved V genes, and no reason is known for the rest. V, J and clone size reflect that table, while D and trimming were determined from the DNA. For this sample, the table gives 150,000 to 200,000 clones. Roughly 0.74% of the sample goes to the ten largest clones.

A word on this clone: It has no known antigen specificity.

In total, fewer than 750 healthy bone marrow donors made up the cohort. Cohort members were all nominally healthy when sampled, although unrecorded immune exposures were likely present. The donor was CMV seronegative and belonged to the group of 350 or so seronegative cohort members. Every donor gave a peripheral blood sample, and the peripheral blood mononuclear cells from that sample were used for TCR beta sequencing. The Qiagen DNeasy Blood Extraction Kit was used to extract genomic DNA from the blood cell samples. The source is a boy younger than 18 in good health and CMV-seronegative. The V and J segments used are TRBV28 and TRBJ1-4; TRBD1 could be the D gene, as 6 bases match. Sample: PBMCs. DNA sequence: TGTGCCAGCAGGTTCGATCTACAGGGAGTGAGACTGTTTTTT. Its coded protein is CASRFDLQGVRLFF.